Sequencing of this TCR beta chain was carried out in a study of Tregs in tolerant kidney transplant recipients. The CDR3 totals 11 residues. CDR1 and CDR2 (germline): SQVTM, ANQGSEA. TCRdb's table, derived via immunoSEQ multiplex PCR, lists solely in-frame clones and lacks some. The sample yields 25,000 or so clones, of which the top ten take up 3.5% to 5%. Related graft donors supplied nonmyeloablative bone marrow transplants, and mixed chimerism was transient. In regard to this clone: One junction end does not reproduce the germline sequence, and a read error may be involved. The read gets to within 3 residues of the CDR3 end, and the germline J gene fills in the rest.

Here the sequenced sample was CD4+ T cells from blood (PBMCs), taken 6 months after the transplant. The chain has TRBV29-1 and TRBJ2-1, with 10 bases that match TRBD2. The clonotype comes from a human patient who received a combined kidney and bone marrow transplant. The graft donor may account for some of the T cells. The CDR3 DNA, read in part, is TGTTCGACTAGCGGGTACAATGAG. Translating it yields CSTSGYNE. The CDR3 as a whole reads CSTSGYNEQFF.